The 11 T cell receptor beta chains below come from one sample, sequenced in a study of human T cells and chemical hapten exposure (dated by TCRdb to about 2021). In light of the paper, this sample's time point label describes: pre-sensitization, week 0. In the paper's terms, the treatment or condition label means: therapeutic diphenylcyclopropenone sensitization with weekly scalp DPC. Library creation used RACE. Instrument used: NextSeq 500. Starting from the raw public reads, TCRdb applied fastp trimming at Q25, assembled clones with MiXCR and retained in-frame beta chains. Entries that share a CDR3 protein sequence are merged under the most common genes and DNA. Within this sample are about 80,000 distinct CDR3 sequences, with around 13% of them counted one time only. The ten largest account for 3.5% to 6% of the sample. The sample in question was whole blood, obtained in connection with sensitization to the hapten diphenylcyclopropenone (DPC). The receptors here all came from a woman aged 50 to 65 with alopecia areata. Some clones in this sample may be carry-over from other donors' samples.

The chain has TRBV20-1 and TRBJ1-6, with a possible D match to TRBD1 (6 bases). Trimming cost V 3 bases and J 0 bases, with 12 bases left between them. Germline V gene data show CDR1 as DFQATT and CDR2 as SNEGSKA (reference sequence). CDR3 size: 16 residues. CDR3 in amino acids: CSASGGKSSYNSPLHF. The CDR3 DNA reads TGCAGTGCTAGTGGGGGCAAGAGCTCCTATAATTCACCCCTCCACTTT.

V usage is TRBV29-1 and J usage is TRBJ2-1, with TRBD2 matching over 10 bases. The junction had 14 bases not matched to a gene; V was cut back by 6 bases and J by 6 bases. From germline, CDR1 is SQVTM and CDR2 ANQGSEA. This CDR3 contains 16 residues. As DNA, the CDR3 is TGCAGCGTCCCCATTCGTTCTAGCGGGAGCGTCAATGAGCAGTTCTTC. This sequence encodes CSVPIRSSGSVNEQFF.

V gene TRBV29-1 combines with J gene TRBJ1-1; 7 bases line up with TRBD1. The CDR3 runs to 14 residues. Germline V gives CDR1 SQVTM, CDR2 ANQGSEA. V shed 5 bases and J 1 base; nucleotides not matched to a gene: 7. CDR3 in amino acids: CSVSVTGKNTEAFF. The DNA of the CDR3 is TGCAGCGTTTCAGTGACAGGGAAGAACACTGAAGCTTTCTTT.

The V call is TRBV7-2, the J call TRBJ2-5; 8 bases fit TRBD2. CDR3 length: 16 amino acids. Germline V gives CDR1 SGHTA, CDR2 FQGNSA. V lost 2 bases, J lost 5 bases, and 10 bases stayed unmatched. CDR3 nucleotide sequence: TGTGCCAGCAGCTTATGGGGTATTAGCGGGACGGAGACCCAGTACTTC. It codes for CASSLWGISGTETQYF.

The chain couples TRBV6-2 or TRBV6-3 to TRBJ2-1, with TRBD2 as a possible D gene (6 bases). V dropped 2 bases and J dropped 9 bases, with 14 bases sitting between them. Looked up from germline, CDR1 is MNHEY and CDR2 is SVGEGT. The CDR3 runs 14 residues. The CDR3 DNA follows: TGTGCCAGCAGTTACGATACGGGGGATGGTGAGCAGTTCTTC. Translation: CASSYDTGDGEQFF.

The rearrangement links TRBV5-1 to TRBJ1-5, with D perhaps TRBD1 (6 bases). The CDR3 has 14 amino acids. From germline, CDR1 is SGHRS and CDR2 YFSETQ. The V end was cut by 4 bases, the J end by 2 bases, with 10 bases between. The CDR3 region has the DNA TGCGCCAGCAGCGTGACAGGTGGCAATCAGCCCCAGCATTTT. This gives the protein CASSVTGGNQPQHF.

This chain uses TRBV11-2 with TRBJ2-1; D not certain. The CDR3 is 12 residues long. V gave up 7 bases and J gave up 6 bases, with 10 bases separating them. CDR1 SGHAT and CDR2 FQNNGV come from the germline V gene. The chain's CDR3 is CASIQSGNEQFF. CDR3 nucleotide sequence: TGTGCCAGCATTCAGTCGGGCAATGAGCAGTTCTTC.

This clonotype was detected many times. This chain connects TRBV6-1 to TRBJ1-1; no clear D. The CDR3 spans 13 residues. Germline V lookup: CDR1 MNHNS, CDR2 SASEGT. Trimming took off 2 bases at V and 4 bases at J, with 8 bases between the two ends. The CDR3 reads CASSETQGTEAFF. DNA for the CDR3: TGTGCCAGCAGTGAAACTCAAGGCACTGAAGCTTTCTTT.

A few counts support this clonotype. The chain carries TRBV12-3 or TRBV12-4 and TRBJ2-2; TRBD1 matches at 7 bases. CDR3 length equals 16 residues. V dropped 5 bases and J dropped 5; count of bases not matched to a gene: 11. This CDR3 reads CASSGILGGRTGELFF. CDR3 DNA sequence: TGTGCCAGCAGTGGGATCTTAGGGGGCCGGACCGGGGAGCTGTTTTTT.

The chain employs TRBV20-1 and TRBJ1-5; D call uncertain. The CDR3 has 13 amino acids. Germline V gene sequence: CDR1 DFQATT, CDR2 SNEGSKA (reference sequence). The germline V and J ends were trimmed by 3 bases and 5 bases, with 11 bases remaining between them. The CDR3 DNA follows: TGCAGTGCTAGGTGGAGGGATGATCAGCCCCAGCATTTT. Translation gives CSARWRDDQPQHF.

This clonotype was seen ten or more times. The chain uses TRBV29-1 and TRBJ2-7, with D perhaps being TRBD1 or TRBD2 (5 bases each). V shed 5 bases and J shed 8 bases, with 10 bases lying between them. This CDR3 comprises 10 residues. Per germline, CDR1 SQVTM and CDR2 ANQGSEA. The CDR3 DNA reads as TGCAGCGTTTGGGACGGGAAGCAGTACTTC. This translates into CSVWDGKQYF.